The source of this TCR beta chain is a study of neurological immune-mediated disorders. Study-level results: CDR3 amino acid sequences found in expanded clones were never shared across subjects, suggesting private repertoires in all groups.

The CDR3 runs to 14 residues. Between the trimmed V and J ends, which lost 6 bases and 1 base, there was a span of 11 bases. CDR1 is SNHLY and CDR2 is FYNNEI in the germline V gene. Unsorted libraries were generated from 2 million PBMCs. These cells had been stored in RNAlater at -80 C. Each TCR transcript was tagged with a 10-nucleotide random UMI during 5'RACE. Whenever a sequencing run was performed, it yielded over 190 million TCR-beta sequences from 15-18 subjects. TCRdb re-called the 5' RACE reads with MiXCR, one entry per CDR3 protein. The sample includes 80,000 or so distinct CDR3 sequences, approximately 10% of them seen just once. The table lists this clonotype with many counts. Its antigen is currently unknown.

This sequence joins TRBV2 and TRBJ2-3, with a tentative D call TRBD1 (6 bases). Source material: PBMCs. The receptor was isolated from a man aged 45-65 years in good health. The CDR3 DNA sequence: TGTGCCAGCAGGTGGACAGCGGGCACAGATACGCAGTATTTT. The encoded protein is CASRWTAGTDTQYF.